The present T cell receptor (beta chain) was sequenced within a study of blood T cells in healthy people across ages. Per the germline V gene, CDR1 is ENHRY and CDR2 is SYGVKD. Between the trimmed V and J ends, which lost 0 bases and 0 bases, there was a span of 6 bases. This CDR3 comprises 15 residues. This clonotype was seen a handful of times. The antigen remains undetermined. General study results and limits: Samples with more naive T cells showed higher observed beta diversity.

PCR was performed a second time for roughly 6 to 12 cycles using a sample-barcoded 5' primer and a J-beta primer mix. TCRdb re-derived calls from the 5' RACE reads in MiXCR, one entry per CDR3 protein. Here the sample spans 600,000 to 850,000 distinct CDR3 sequences, around 25% being singletons. These data were likewise used in another study, on T cells of mothers and their children. That source adds: Overlap measured in related mother-child pairs was slightly, non-significantly higher than in unrelated pairs.

V and J are TRBV10-3 and TRBJ2-1, with a weak D call TRBD2 (6 bases). This receptor was taken from a boy younger than 18 in good health. Sequencing was performed on blood. The CDR3: CAISESGSSYNEQFF. The DNA of the CDR3 is TGTGCCATCAGTGAGTCCGGGAGCTCCTACAATGAGCAGTTCTTC.